This TCR beta chain stems from a study of regulatory T cells in long-lasting Graves disease. Study-level points and caveats: Public clonotype sharing was higher in persistent than newly diagnosed patients.

Arm-PCR of CDR3 regions with iRepertoire HTBI primers generated TCR beta libraries. One entry per CDR3 protein, called by TCRdb with MiXCR from the multiplex PCR reads. The sample contains hundreds of thousands of distinct CDR3 sequences, around 11% of which appear only once. Looked up from germline, CDR1 is SGDLS and CDR2 is YYNGEE. The CDR3 is 15 amino acids. Trimming left V 0 bases short and J 2 bases short, with 11 bases between. Regarding time point: newly diagnosed GD, antithyroid drugs for less than 3 months. PBMC-extracted RNA yielded the TCR library. All patients originated from an endocrinology department located in Xi'an, China. This clonotype has a handful of counts. Antigen specificity is unknown. These data were also filed under a second study, of T cells in Graves' hyperthyroidism and ophthalmopathy.

The sequencing used peripheral blood mononuclear cells (PBMCs), collected at new diagnosis, from a patient treated with antithyroid drugs. The sequence was obtained from a woman under 40 with Graves disease. V usage is TRBV9 and J usage is TRBJ1-1; D is perhaps TRBD1 (6 bases). Here the CDR3 reads CASSVGVGANTEAFF. The CDR3 bases are TGTGCCAGCAGCGTAGGGGTGGGGGCAAACACTGAAGCTTTCTTT.